This T cell receptor beta chain emerged from a study of regulatory T cells in long-lasting Graves disease. According to the study, TCR beta libraries were built with iRepertoire HTBI primers and CDR3-region Arm-PCR. Original methodology: In the combined samples, under 80 TRBV and some 14 TRBJ segments were identified. In TCRdb, the multiplex PCR reads were re-called with MiXCR into one record per CDR3 protein. Clone size and V and J calls follow TCRdb, not the original study. The table shows 240,000 or so distinct CDR3 sequences, with around 20% occurring only once. Time point here: newly diagnosed GD, antithyroid drugs for less than 3 months. PBMCs provided the RNA from which the TCR library was made. Collection of peripheral blood (about 10 milliliters) was done using EDTA tubes. CDR3 length: 16 amino acids. CDR1 and CDR2 (germline): DFQATT, SNEGSKA (reference sequence). V trimming: 1 base; J trimming: 8 bases; junction bases outside the gene matches: 16.

Study-wide results and caveats: Persistent-disease Graves' patients showed less TCR diversity than new cases. It was in persistent disease that TRBV28, TRBJ1-2 and TRBJ2-5 were favored.

Concerning this clonotype: The antigen remains unidentified.

The chain joins TRBV20-1 to TRBJ1-2; 7 positions match TRBD1. This sequence was found in a female donor with Graves disease. The specimen was peripheral blood mononuclear cells (PBMCs), collected at new diagnosis, from a patient treated with antithyroid drugs. This CDR3 is CSARVGQGENQGGYTF. The CDR3 DNA reads as TGCAGTGCTAGAGTGGGGCAGGGGGAGAACCAGGGCGGCTACACCTTC.